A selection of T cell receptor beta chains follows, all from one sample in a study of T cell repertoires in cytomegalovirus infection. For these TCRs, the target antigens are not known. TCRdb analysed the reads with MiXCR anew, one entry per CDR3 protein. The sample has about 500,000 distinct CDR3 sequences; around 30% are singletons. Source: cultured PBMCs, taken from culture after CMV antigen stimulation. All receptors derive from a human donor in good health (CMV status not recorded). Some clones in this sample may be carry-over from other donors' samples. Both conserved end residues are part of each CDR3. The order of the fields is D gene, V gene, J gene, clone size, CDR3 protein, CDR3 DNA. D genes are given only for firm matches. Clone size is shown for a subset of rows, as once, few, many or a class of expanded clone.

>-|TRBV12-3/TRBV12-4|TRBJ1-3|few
CASTASRGSGNTIYF
TGTGCCAGCACCGCGTCGAGGGGGTCCGGAAACACCATATATTTT
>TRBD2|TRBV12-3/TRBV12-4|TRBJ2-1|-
CASRPGTSAYNEQFF
TGTGCCAGCAGGCCCGGGACTAGCGCCTACAATGAGCAGTTCTTC
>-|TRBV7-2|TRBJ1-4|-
CASSLRLQANEKLFF
TGTGCCAGCAGCCTTAGGTTGCAGGCTAATGAAAAACTGTTTTTT
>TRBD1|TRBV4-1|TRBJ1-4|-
CASSSAGQSNEKLFF
TGCGCCAGCAGTTCAGCGGGACAGTCTAATGAAAAACTGTTTTTT
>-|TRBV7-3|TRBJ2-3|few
CASSLSPVGTDTQYF
TGTGCCAGCAGCTTAAGCCCGGTAGGCACAGATACGCAGTATTTT
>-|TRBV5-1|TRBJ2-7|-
CASSLESHVSYEQYF
TGCGCCAGCAGCTTGGAATCCCATGTCTCCTACGAGCAGTACTTC
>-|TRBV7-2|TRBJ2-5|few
CASSLDRAQETQYF
TGTGCCAGCAGCTTAGATAGAGCCCAAGAGACCCAGTACTTC
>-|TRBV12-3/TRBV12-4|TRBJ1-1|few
CASSPRGGAAFF
TGTGCCAGCAGCCCCCGGGGGGGGGCGGCTTTCTTT
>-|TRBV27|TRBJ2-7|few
CATQRVRGYEQYF
TGTGCCACCCAGCGGGTCCGGGGCTACGAGCAGTACTTC
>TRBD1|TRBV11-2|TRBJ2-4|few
CASSFQVGQERDIQYF
TGTGCCAGCAGCTTCCAGGTTGGACAGGAGAGGGACATTCAGTACTTC
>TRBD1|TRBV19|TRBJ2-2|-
CASSWRTGALTGELFF
TGTGCCAGTAGTTGGAGGACAGGGGCCCTCACCGGGGAGCTGTTTTTT
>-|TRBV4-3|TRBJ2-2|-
CASSQGQGRNTGELFF
TGCGCCAGCAGCCAAGGCCAGGGTCGGAACACCGGGGAGCTGTTTTTT
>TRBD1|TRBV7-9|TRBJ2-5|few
CASSFRDSKETQYF
TGTGCCAGCAGCTTTCGGGACAGTAAAGAGACCCAGTACTTC
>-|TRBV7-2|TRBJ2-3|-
CASSLGTTKDTQYF
TGTGCCAGCAGCTTAGGGACTACTAAGGATACGCAGTATTTT
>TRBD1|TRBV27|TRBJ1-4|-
CASSSQGVINEKLFF
TGTGCCAGCAGTTCACAGGGGGTTATTAATGAAAAACTGTTTTTT
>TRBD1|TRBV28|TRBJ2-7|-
CASSTGGLSSYEQYF
TGTGCCAGCAGTACAGGGGGACTGAGCTCCTACGAGCAGTACTTC
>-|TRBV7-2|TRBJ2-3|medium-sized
CASSEMATDTQYF
TGTGCCAGCAGCGAAATGGCCACGGATACGCAGTATTTT
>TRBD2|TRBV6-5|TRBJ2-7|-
CASSYSDAPGLAGSYEQYF
TGTGCCAGCAGTTACTCCGACGCACCGGGACTAGCGGGATCCTACGAGCAGTACTTC
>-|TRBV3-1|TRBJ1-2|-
CASSQEVSRGERNYGYTF
TGTGCCAGCAGCCAAGAGGTATCTAGAGGGGAAAGGAACTATGGCTACACCTTC
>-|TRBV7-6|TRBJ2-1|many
CASSLVGGPDTYNEQFF
TGTGCCAGCAGCTTAGTCGGGGGCCCCGACACCTACAATGAGCAGTTCTTC
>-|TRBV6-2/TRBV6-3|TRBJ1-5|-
CASSYGLMSGNQPQHF
TGTGCCAGCAGTTATGGGTTGATGAGCGGCAATCAGCCCCAGCATTTT
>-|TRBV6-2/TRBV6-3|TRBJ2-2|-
CASRLSTGELFF
TGTGCCAGCAGGCTAAGCACCGGGGAGCTGTTTTTT
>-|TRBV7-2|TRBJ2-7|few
CASSLAAAGGTEQYF
TGTGCCAGCAGCTTAGCCGCGGCAGGCGGTACCGAGCAGTACTTC
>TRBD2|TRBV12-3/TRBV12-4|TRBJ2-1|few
CASSRPGLASNEQFF
TGTGCCAGCAGTCGCCCGGGACTAGCATCCAATGAGCAGTTCTTC
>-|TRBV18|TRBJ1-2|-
CASSPTDYGYTF
TGTGCCAGCTCACCGACTGACTATGGCTACACCTTC
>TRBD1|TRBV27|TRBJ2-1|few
CASIDRDREQFF
TGTGCCAGCATTGACAGGGATCGTGAGCAGTTCTTC
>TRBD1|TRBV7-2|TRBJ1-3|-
CASSVTGDGNTIYF
TGTGCCAGCAGCGTGACAGGGGACGGAAACACCATATATTTT
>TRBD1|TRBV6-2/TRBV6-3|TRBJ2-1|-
CASSLQGAEQFF
TGTGCCAGCAGCTTACAGGGGGCTGAGCAGTTCTTC
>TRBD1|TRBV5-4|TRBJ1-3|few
CASSTRTGGNTIYF
TGTGCCAGCAGCACGAGGACAGGTGGAAACACCATATATTTT
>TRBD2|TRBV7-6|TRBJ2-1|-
CASSPIGTSRHEQFF
TGTGCCAGCAGCCCGATCGGGACTAGCCGCCATGAGCAGTTCTTC
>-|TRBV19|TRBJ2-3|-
CASSMGNRAKTQYF
TGTGCCAGTAGTATGGGGAATCGTGCCAAGACGCAGTATTTT
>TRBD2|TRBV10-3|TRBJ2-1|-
CAISGVGALAGVGAYNEQFF
TGTGCCATCAGTGGAGTCGGGGCCCTAGCGGGAGTGGGGGCTTACAATGAGCAGTTCTTC
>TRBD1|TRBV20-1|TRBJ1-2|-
CSARDYRGVYGYTF
TGCAGTGCTAGGGACTACAGGGGTGTCTATGGCTACACCTTC
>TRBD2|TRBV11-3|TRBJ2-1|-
CASSYRTSGMDEQFF
TGTGCCAGCAGCTACCGGACTAGCGGGATGGATGAGCAGTTCTTC
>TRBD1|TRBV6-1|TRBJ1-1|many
CAYRGNTEAFF
TGTGCCTACAGGGGGAACACTGAAGCTTTCTTT
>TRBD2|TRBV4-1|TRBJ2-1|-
CASSQGIAGVGYNEQFF
TGCGCCAGCAGCCAGGGCATAGCGGGAGTAGGATACAATGAGCAGTTCTTC